The 27 T cell receptor beta chains given below trace back to one sample, sequenced in a study of T cell responses to AZD1222 COVID-19 vaccine. Repertoires were generated with immunoSEQ multiplex PCR, while TCRdb's copy carries only in-frame clones and drops some. The table includes 150,000 to 200,000 clones, 80% to 95% detected once. This specimen was peripheral blood, taken on day 0 of AZD1222 vaccination. All receptors come from an adult in good health.

The J gene is TRBJ1-5, the V gene TRBV3-1 (or the pseudogene TRBV3-2); D gene unclear. The germline V gene has CDR1 LGHDT and CDR2 YNNKEL (reference sequence). This CDR3 has 13 residues. The germline V and J ends were trimmed by 4 bases and 4 bases, with 8 bases remaining between them. The DNA of the CDR3 is TGTGCCAGCAGCCCTTCTGAGAATCAGCCCCAGCATTTT. Translating gives CASSPSENQPQHF.

The chain uses TRBV18 and TRBJ1-1; weak D call: TRBD1 (5 bases). CDR3 length: 16 amino acids. V was shortened by 2 bases and J by 1 base, with 14 bases between the two germline ends. CDR1 and CDR2 (germline): KGHSH, LQKENI. As DNA, the CDR3 is TGTGCCAGCTCACCAAAGGGGTGGGTAGGGAACACTGAAGCTTTCTTT. It specifies CASSPKGWVGNTEAFF. Based on the CDR3 plus reference TRBV18 and TRBJ1-1, the full variable domain is NAGVMQNPRHLVRRRGQEARLRCSPMKGHSHVYWYRQLPEEGLKFMVYLQKENIIDESGMPKERFSAEFPKEGPSILRIQQVVRGDSAAYFCASSPKGWVGNTEAFFGQGTRLTVV.

The J gene is TRBJ2-7, the V gene TRBV4-1; D possibly corresponds to TRBD2 (5 bases). CDR3 length: 16 residues. Germline values: CDR1 MGHRA, CDR2 YSYEKL. The V end was cut by 0 bases, the J end by 2 bases, with 14 bases between. The CDR3 DNA reads TGCGCCAGCAGCCAAGATCGAGGGCGGCCGCCCTACGAGCAGTACTTC. Protein: CASSQDRGRPPYEQYF.

The chain recombines TRBV5-4 with TRBJ2-3; D remains unclear. Per the germline V gene, CDR1 is SGHNT and CDR2 is YYREEE (reference sequence). The CDR3 has 15 amino acids. The germline V and J ends were trimmed by 4 bases and 2 bases, with 14 bases remaining between them. CDR3 loop: CASSPTAPSTDTQYF. The CDR3 bases are TGTGCCAGCAGCCCCACGGCACCTTCCACAGATACGCAGTATTTT.

The V and J genes are TRBV27 and TRBJ2-5; TRBD2 is a possible D gene (5 bases). Germline V gives CDR1 MNHEY, CDR2 SMNVEV (reference sequence). V lost 8 bases to trimming and J lost 1 base, with 14 bases between them. This CDR3 has 14 residues. The CDR3 region has the DNA TGTGCCAGCGGAAATAGCGACCGCCAAGAGACCCAGTACTTC. This translates into CASGNSDRQETQYF.

The chain carries TRBV7-8 and TRBJ2-5; D may be TRBD1 or TRBD2 (5 bases each). This CDR3 comprises 15 residues. CDR1 and CDR2 (germline): SGHVS, FQNEAQ. The ends were cut back, 6 bases at V and 6 bases at J, with 20 bases in the middle. This CDR3 is CASRSAGGGRKTQYF. CDR3 nucleotides: TGTGCCAGCAGATCCGCGGGTGGGGGTAGGAAGACCCAGTACTTC. The variable domain in full, with the rest retrieved from reference TRBV7-8 and TRBJ2-5, is GAGVSQSPRYKVAKRGQDVALRCDPISGHVSLFWYQQALGQGPEFLTYFQNEAQLDKSGLPSDRFFAERPEGSVSTLKIQRTQQEDSAVYLCASRSAGGGRKTQYFGPGTRLLVL.

This chain uses TRBV18 with TRBJ1-1; no firm D call. The CDR3 is made up of 14 amino acids. V was trimmed by 6 bases and J by 0 bases, leaving 11 bases between them. Germline CDR1 reads KGHSH; CDR2 reads LQKENI. The CDR3 DNA reads TGTGCCAGCTCGCAAACAGCCCTGAACACTGAAGCTTTCTTT. It encodes CASSQTALNTEAFF.

The gene calls are TRBV21-1 and TRBJ1-4; the table's TRBD1 call for D was not verified on the DNA. TRBV21-1 has pseudogene status. The CDR3 covers 18 residues. CDR3 amino acids: CASSHRDRPSPPDEKLFF. CDR3 bases: TGTGCCAGCAGCCACCGGGACAGGCCTTCCCCCCCCGATGAAAAACTGTTTTTT.

V and J are TRBV4-3 and TRBJ1-5; D is ambiguous. Trimming took 1 base from V and 6 from J, leaving 1 base between them. CDR3 length: 11 residues. From germline, CDR1 is LGHNA and CDR2 YSLEER. CDR3 bases: TGCGCCAGCAGCCAAGCTCAGCCCCAGCATTTT. It codes for CASSQAQPQHF.

J is TRBJ1-2 and V is TRBV7-2; D remains ambiguous. The CDR3 contains 14 residues. V lost 7 bases and J lost 0, with 12 bases in between. Germline V CDR1 and CDR2: SGHTA, FQGNSA. CDR3: CASIARGSNYGYTF. The CDR3 DNA reads as TGTGCCAGCATAGCACGCGGATCTAACTATGGCTACACCTTC.

This clone was observed once. V usage is TRBV9 and J usage is TRBJ2-3, with 10 bases matching TRBD1. This CDR3 contains 15 residues. Germline V gene lookup returns CDR1 SGDLS and CDR2 YYNGEE. V dropped 3 bases and J dropped 2; count of bases not matched to a gene: 3. CDR3 nucleotide sequence: TGTGCCAGCAGCGCCGGACAGGGGGACACAGATACGCAGTATTTT. Its protein is CASSAGQGDTDTQYF.

In this sample, this clone turned up a few times. J is TRBJ1-5 and V is TRBV2, with D perhaps matching TRBD1 (5 bases). Germline V lookup: CDR1 SNHLY, CDR2 FYNNEI. Trimming stripped 3 bases from V and 7 bases from J, with 13 bases between. The CDR3 loop spans 14 amino acids. The chain's CDR3 is CASSDEGNEQPQHF. For the CDR3, the DNA is TGTGCCAGCAGTGACGAGGGGAACGAGCAGCCCCAGCATTTT.

The J gene is TRBJ1-5, the V gene TRBV25-1, with 8 bases fitting TRBD1. The CDR3 sequence is 17 residues long. The ends lost 3 bases at V and 3 bases at J; junction bases unmatched: 10. Germline loops: CDR1 MGHDK, CDR2 SYGVNS. The CDR3, as DNA: TGTGCCAGCAGTGACGCTCAGGGGGCCTGGGCCAATCAGCCCCAGCATTTT. This codes for CASSDAQGAWANQPQHF.

The rearrangement joins TRBV18 to TRBJ2-1, with 12 nucleotides matching TRBD2. Germline V gene lookup returns CDR1 KGHSH and CDR2 LQKENI. With V trimmed by 1 base and J by 7 bases, 11 bases remained unmatched. The CDR3 is 18 residues long. The CDR3 protein is CASSPQLAGGVLENEQFF. The CDR3 bases are TGTGCCAGCTCACCACAACTAGCGGGAGGAGTTTTAGAAAATGAGCAGTTCTTC.

This clone has a single count. This chain links TRBV6-4 with TRBJ2-1, with 7 bases aligning to TRBD2. J was trimmed by 8 bases and V by 0 bases; bases with no gene match: 13. CDR3 size: 17 residues. CDR1 is MRHNA, CDR2 SNTAGT, per germline. The CDR3 region has the DNA TGTGCCAGCAGTGACTCATACGGAGCGGGGCCACGGGATGAGCAGTTCTTC. Translation gives CASSDSYGAGPRDEQFF.

This chain uses TRBV19 with TRBJ2-7; D might be TRBD1 (6 bases). Per the germline V gene, CDR1 is LNHDA and CDR2 is SQIVND (reference sequence). The germline V and J ends were trimmed by 4 bases and 3 bases, with 13 bases remaining between them. The CDR3 has 14 amino acids. Written as DNA, the CDR3 is TGTGCCAGTAGTAATTATGGGGGCCACTACGAGCAGTACTTC. Residues: CASSNYGGHYEQYF.

This chain joins TRBV11-2 and TRBJ2-7, with D unresolved. CDR1 and CDR2 from the germline V gene are SGHAT and FQNNGV. The CDR3 runs to 12 residues. With 1 base removed from V and 4 bases from J, the gap between germline ends came to 5 bases. The CDR3 loop reads CASSLAGYEQYF. The CDR3 DNA sequence: TGTGCCAGCAGCTTAGCTGGGTACGAGCAGTACTTC. Complete variable domain (other parts from reference TRBV11-2 and TRBJ2-7): EAGVAQSPRYKIIEKRQSVAFWCNPISGHATLYWYQQILGQGPKLLIQFQNNGVVDDSQLPKDRFSAERLKGVDSTLKIQPAKLEDSAVYLCASSLAGYEQYFGPGTRLTVT.

V is TRBV13 and J is TRBJ2-7; 8 bases agree with TRBD2. This CDR3 spans 15 amino acids. CDR1 and CDR2 from the germline V gene are PRHDT and FYEKMQ (reference sequence). V lost 4 bases to trimming and J lost 10 bases; unmatched junction nucleotides: 15. In DNA, the CDR3 is TGTGCCAGCAGCTCCCAGCGGGGGCGGGCAGATGAACAGTACTTC. As protein: CASSSQRGRADEQYF.

This rearrangement joins TRBV2 to TRBJ1-4; 9 bases are shared with TRBD1. V lost 0 bases, J lost 15 bases, and 11 bases stayed unmatched. Per germline, CDR1 SNHLY and CDR2 FYNNEI. CDR3 length equals 15 residues. For the CDR3, the DNA is TGTGCCAGCAGTGAAGCCCCCGGGACAGGGTATATTGTGTTTTTT. It translates to CASSEAPGTGYIVFF.

The rearrangement links TRBV5-5 to TRBJ2-1, with TRBD1 matching over 12 bases. The trim removed 4 bases at V and 2 bases at J, leaving 10 bases unmatched. The CDR3 contains 18 residues. Germline values: CDR1 SGHKS, CDR2 YYEKEE (reference sequence). This CDR3 reads CASSLPGTGGGAYNEQFF. In DNA, the CDR3 is TGTGCCAGCAGCCTTCCCGGGACAGGGGGCGGGGCCTACAATGAGCAGTTCTTC.

Worth noting for this clone: Other DNA sequences from this sample encode an identical CDR3 as well. This chain uses TRBV5-1 with TRBJ2-3; D is unresolved. Per germline, CDR1 SGHRS and CDR2 YFSETQ. The CDR3 contains 12 residues. Trimming removed 1 base at V and 2 bases at J, with 2 bases between. The CDR3 coding sequence is TGCGCCAGCAGCTTGTCCACAGATACGCAGTATTTT. Protein: CASSLSTDTQYF. Filled out from reference TRBV5-1 and TRBJ2-3, the complete variable domain reads KAGVTQTPRYLIKTRGQQVTLSCSPISGHRSVSWYQQTPGQGLQFLFEYFSETQRNKGNFPGRFSGRQFSNSRSEMNVSTLELGDSALYLCASSLSTDTQYFGPGTRLTVL.

J is TRBJ1-6 and V is TRBV6-2 or TRBV6-3; D not resolved. There are 16 residues in the CDR3. V was trimmed by 0 bases and J by 7 bases, leaving 13 bases between them. Germline V gives CDR1 MNHEY, CDR2 SVGEGT. The CDR3 bases are TGTGCCAGCAGTTACTCCCGAAACCAGGTGAATTCACCCCTCCACTTT. Translated: CASSYSRNQVNSPLHF.

The gene calls are TRBV6-5 and TRBJ2-2; 9 bases match TRBD1. The CDR3 has 15 amino acids. CDR1 is MNHEY, CDR2 SVGAGI, per germline. J gave up 1 base and V 6 bases, and 3 bases lay outside the gene matches. The CDR3 coding sequence is TGTGCCAGCAGGGGACAGGGTATGAACACCGGGGAGCTGTTTTTT. It yields the protein CASRGQGMNTGELFF.

V usage is TRBV11-2 and J usage is TRBJ2-6; TRBD2 might be the D (5 bases). Trimming took off 1 base at V and 0 bases at J, with 10 bases between the two ends. This CDR3 comprises 17 residues. Germline CDR1 SGHAT, CDR2 FQNNGV. The CDR3 region is CASSLVSDSSGANVLTF. CDR3 DNA: TGTGCCAGCAGCTTAGTTAGCGATAGCTCTGGGGCCAACGTCCTGACTTTC.

This chain uses TRBV6-5 with TRBJ1-6; tentative D call: TRBD1 (5 bases). V lost 2 bases to trimming and J lost 7 bases, with 15 bases between them. CDR1 MNHEY and CDR2 SVGAGI come from the germline V gene. The CDR3 extends over 16 amino acids. The CDR3 region has the DNA TGTGCCAGCAGTTACAAGAGGGTCTGGGGGAATTCACCCCTCCACTTT. Its translation: CASSYKRVWGNSPLHF.

The chain employs TRBV2 and TRBJ2-7; D is possibly TRBD2 (5 bases). V was trimmed by 3 bases and J by 0 bases, leaving 12 bases between them. The CDR3 is made up of 15 amino acids. CDR1 and CDR2 from the germline V gene are SNHLY and FYNNEI. CDR3 residues: CASSEAASNSYEQYF. The CDR3 DNA reads as TGTGCCAGCAGTGAGGCGGCTAGCAACTCCTACGAGCAGTACTTC.

The V and J genes are TRBV30 and TRBJ2-7; D assignment may be TRBD1 or TRBD2 (6 bases each). Germline CDR1 GTSNPN, CDR2 SVGIG (reference sequence). Trimming shortened V by 4 bases and J by 2 bases, and 15 bases separated the two germline ends. The length of the CDR3 is 14 residues. The CDR3 DNA is TGTGCCTGGACTAAGGGGGGAATAACCTACGAGCAGTACTTC. Amino acids: CAWTKGGITYEQYF.